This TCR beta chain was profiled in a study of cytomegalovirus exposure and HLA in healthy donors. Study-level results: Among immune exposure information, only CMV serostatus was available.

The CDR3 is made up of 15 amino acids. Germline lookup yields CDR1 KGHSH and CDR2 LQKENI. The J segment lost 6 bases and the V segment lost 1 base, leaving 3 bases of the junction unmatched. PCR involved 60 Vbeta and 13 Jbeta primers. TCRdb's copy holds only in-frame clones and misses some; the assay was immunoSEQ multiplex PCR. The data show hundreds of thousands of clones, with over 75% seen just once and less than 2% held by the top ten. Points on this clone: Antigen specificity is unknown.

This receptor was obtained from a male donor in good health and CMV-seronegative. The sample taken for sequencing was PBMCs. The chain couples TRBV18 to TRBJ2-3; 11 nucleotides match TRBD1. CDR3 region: CASSPRDRGSDTQYF. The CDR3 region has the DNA TGTGCCAGCTCACCACGGGACAGGGGGAGTGATACGCAGTATTTT.